This TCR beta chain appears in the sequencing data of a study of tumor and adjacent non-tumor tissue in lung cancer. Study information: The cohort had approximately 13 adenocarcinoma, a couple of squamous cell and 1 small cell patients. Notes on the study in general: Patients with more diverse tumor TCRs had worse survival. Tumor repertoires had a smaller top 100 clone share than normal lung.

Three rounds of nested PCR, following a modified ARM-PCR protocol, produced the TCRbeta library. TCRdb re-analysed the multiplex PCR reads in MiXCR, keeping a single row per CDR3 protein. The sample comprises over 130,000 distinct CDR3 sequences, roughly 70% of which are singletons, and over 15% rests with the top ten. A word on this clonotype: Its antigen is not identified.

This sample's RNA came from whole unsorted tissue. Between August and November 2014, newly diagnosed, chemotherapy-naive lung cancer patients underwent thoracic surgery in China. The CDR3 is made up of 15 amino acids. J was trimmed by 2 bases and V by 6 bases; bases with no gene match: 8. The germline CDR1 and CDR2 sequences are PRHDT and FYEKMQ (reference sequence). J is TRBJ2-7 and V is TRBV13, with 9 bases fitting TRBD1. The sequenced sample consisted of lung tumor tissue. The sequence came from a man aged 55-75 years with small cell lung cancer. The DNA for the CDR3 is TGTGCCAGCAGGCATAATGGGACAGGGCCCTACGAGCAGTACTTC. It encodes CASRHNGTGPYEQYF.